The present TCR beta chain was sequenced within a study of PD-L1 blockade in urothelial cancer. About the study: Patients commenced atezolizumab at some point between 2014 and 2015, and it was given at 1,200 mg intravenously every 3 weeks. Male sex and bladder-origin urothelial cancer characterized about 85% of the roughly 30 patients.

Sequenced by immunoSEQ multiplex PCR; TCRdb stores in-frame clones only, minus some. The sample holds 85,000 to 95,000 clones, 70% to 90% seen once. Time point given: pretreatment peripheral blood. Comment on this clone: What it recognizes is unknown.

Unmatched junction bases numbered 8, after V lost 8 bases and J lost 2 bases. This CDR3 region has 14 residues. Germline assignment: CDR1 KGHSH and CDR2 LQKENI. Points from the study as a whole: A below-median TCR clonality in blood before treatment predicted better survival. Those with durable benefit had larger increases in tumor-associated blood clones at 3 weeks.

The chain employs TRBV18 and TRBJ2-5, with TRBD2 matching over 7 bases. This sequence originates from a woman older than 75 with urothelial cancer. Material: PBMCs, obtained around atezolizumab (anti-PD-L1) treatment. The CDR3 here is CASTMGGRQETQYF. The CDR3 DNA is TGTGCCAGCACGATGGGAGGGCGGCAAGAGACCCAGTACTTC.